The present entry profiles one TCR beta chain with its context. In the original workflow: The authors estimated nucleated cell counts from reference gene primer amplification. Here immunoSEQ multiplex PCR was the method, and the copy in TCRdb shows in-frame clones only, minus some. That table is the source of V, J and clone size, and D and trimming were worked out from the DNA. The sample holds over 120,000 clones, 85% to 90% seen once. This record belongs to a study of blood T cell repertoires in COVID-19. Study information: COVID-19 samples, acute and convalescent, were from the United States, Italy and Spain.

Germline lookup yields CDR1 SNHLY and CDR2 FYNNEI. Trimming at V came to 3 bases and at J to 15 bases, leaving 9 bases not matched to a gene. The CDR3 runs to 13 residues. The origin of this receptor is a man aged 55 to 69 with active or convalescent COVID-19. This chain uses TRBV2 with TRBJ2-1; 9 bases are shared with TRBD2. The sequenced sample was peripheral blood. CDR3 region: CASSEAGGLGRFF. The DNA of the CDR3 is TGTGCCAGCAGTGAGGCGGGAGGGCTCGGTAGGTTCTTC. Based on the CDR3 plus reference TRBV2 and TRBJ2-1, the full variable domain is EPEVTQTPSHQVTQMGQEVILRCVPISNHLYFYWYRQILGQKVEFLVSFYNNEISEKSEIFDDQFSVERPDGSNFTLKIRSTKLEDSAMYFCASSEAGGLGRFFGPGTRLTVL.